These 9 T cell receptor beta chains were all obtained from the same sample, sequenced in a study of blood T cell repertoires in COVID-19. The table came from immunoSEQ multiplex PCR; TCRdb's copy has only in-frame clones and leaves some out. This sample yields 55,000 to 65,000 clones, of which around three quarters are seen a single time; approximately 3% belongs to the top ten. Material for sequencing was peripheral blood. The receptor set was obtained from a man in his 60s with acute or convalescent COVID-19.

V is TRBV27 and J is TRBJ1-4, with 8 bases identical to TRBD1. CDR3 length: 18 residues. Germline CDR1 and CDR2: MNHEY and SMNVEV (reference sequence). J lost 6 bases, V lost 6 bases, and 18 bases had no gene match. The CDR3 region has the DNA TGTGCCAGCAGACCATCGGGCGGTCCGAGACAGGGGTATGAAAAACTGTTTTTT. It is translated as CASRPSGGPRQGYEKLFF. Supplemented by reference TRBV27 and TRBJ1-4, the full variable domain reads EAQVTQNPRYLITVTGKKLTVTCSQNMNHEYMSWYRQDPGLGLRQIYYSMNVEVTDKGDVPEGYKVSRKEKRNFPLILESPSPNQTSLYFCASRPSGGPRQGYEKLFFGSGTQLSVL.

This rearrangement joins TRBV15 to TRBJ1-3; tentatively, D is TRBD1 (5 bases). Between the trimmed V and J ends, which lost 0 bases and 4 bases, there was a span of 13 bases. The CDR3 has 16 residues. CDR1 LNHNV and CDR2 YYDKDF come from the germline V gene (reference sequence). The CDR3 spells CATSRDRASWGNTIYF. The DNA of the CDR3 is TGTGCCACCAGCAGAGACAGGGCCTCTTGGGGAAACACCATATATTTT.

This rearrangement joins TRBV12-3 or TRBV12-4 to TRBJ1-5, with D possibly being TRBD1 (6 bases). Trimming removed 5 bases from V and 7 bases from J, with 12 bases in between. The CDR3 length is 13 residues. The CDR3 loop is CASSPGEGQPQHF. Written as DNA, the CDR3 is TGTGCCAGCAGTCCAGGGGAAGGACAGCCCCAGCATTTT.

The chain employs TRBV27 and TRBJ1-2; 9 positions agree with TRBD1. With 5 bases clipped from V and 7 bases from J, the junction kept 8 bases outside the gene matches. Germline V gene sequence: CDR1 MNHEY, CDR2 SMNVEV (reference sequence). The CDR3 runs 14 residues. The chain's CDR3 is CASSPTGGGGGYTF. The CDR3 DNA sequence: TGTGCCAGCAGTCCTACAGGGGGCGGGGGTGGCTACACCTTC.

The CDR3 is CASSEQGTYGYTF. Here the CDR3 DNA reads TGTGCCAGCAGCGAACAGGGGACCTATGGCTACACCTTC. The J gene is TRBJ1-2, the V gene TRBV7-2; TRBD1 matches 7 bases. In germline, CDR1 is SGHTA, CDR2 FQGNSA. Trimming took 5 bases from V and 4 from J; bases not matched to a gene: 4. This CDR3 has 13 amino acids.

The J gene is TRBJ2-7, the V gene TRBV4-1; 9 bases are a match to TRBD1. The CDR3 is 15 residues long. Unmatched junction bases numbered 8, after V lost 5 bases and J lost 3 bases. Looked up from germline, CDR1 is MGHRA and CDR2 is YSYEKL. The DNA of the CDR3 is TGCGCCAGCAGCTACGCGGACAGGGGAAACTACGAGCAGTACTTC. Translating it yields CASSYADRGNYEQYF.

The genes are TRBV27 and TRBJ1-1; D possibly corresponds to TRBD1 (6 bases). V was shortened by 5 bases and J by 5 bases, with 12 bases between the two germline ends. The germline V gene encodes CDR1 MNHEY and CDR2 SMNVEV (reference sequence). The CDR3 length is 13 residues. The CDR3: CASSPIRGTEAFF. Here the CDR3 DNA reads TGTGCCAGCAGTCCGATAAGGGGGACTGAAGCTTTCTTT.

This clone was picked up a small number of times. V gene TRBV7-2 combines with J gene TRBJ1-1; weak D call: TRBD1 (6 bases). Germline V gives CDR1 SGHTA, CDR2 FQGNSA. The CDR3 runs to 15 residues. Trimming took 6 bases from V and 5 from J, leaving 19 bases between them. CDR3 in amino acids: CASRLNRDTGTEAFF. The DNA for the CDR3 is TGTGCCAGCAGACTCAACCGGGACACGGGGACTGAAGCTTTCTTT. Based on the CDR3 plus reference TRBV7-2 and TRBJ1-1, the full variable domain is GAGVSQSPSNKVTEKGKDVELRCDPISGHTALYWYRQSLGQGLEFLIYFQGNSAPDKSGLPSDRFSAERTGGSVSTLTIQRTQQEDSAVYLCASRLNRDTGTEAFFGQGTRLTVV.

The chain employs TRBV19 and TRBJ1-5; D may be TRBD1 (5 bases). This CDR3 spans 14 amino acids. CDR1 and CDR2 from the germline V gene are LNHDA and SQIVND (reference sequence). V was trimmed by 7 bases and J by 1 base, leaving 11 bases between them. The CDR3 bases are TGTGCCAGTAATTGGGGGGGGAGCAATCAGCCCCAGCATTTT. Encoded protein: CASNWGGSNQPQHF.